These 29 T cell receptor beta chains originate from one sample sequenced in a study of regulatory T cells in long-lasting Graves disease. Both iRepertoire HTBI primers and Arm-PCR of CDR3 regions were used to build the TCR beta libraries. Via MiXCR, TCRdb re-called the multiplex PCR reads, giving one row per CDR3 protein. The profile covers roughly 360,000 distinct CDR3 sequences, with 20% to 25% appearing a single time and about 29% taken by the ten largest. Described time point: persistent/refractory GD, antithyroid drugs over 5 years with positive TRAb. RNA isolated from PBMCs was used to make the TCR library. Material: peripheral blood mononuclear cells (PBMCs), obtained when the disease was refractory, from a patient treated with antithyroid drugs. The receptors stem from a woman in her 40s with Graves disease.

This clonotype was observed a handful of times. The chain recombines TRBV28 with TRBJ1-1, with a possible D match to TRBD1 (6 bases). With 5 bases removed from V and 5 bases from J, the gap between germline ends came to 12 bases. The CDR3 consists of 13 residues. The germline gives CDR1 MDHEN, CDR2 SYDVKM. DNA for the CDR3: TGTGCCAGCAGTGACTACAGGGCTACTGAAGCTTTCTTT. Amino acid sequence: CASSDYRATEAFF.

CDR3 sequence reads: CATLSGELFF. DNA for the CDR3: TGTGCCACCTTAAGCGGGGAGCTGTTTTTT. V and J are TRBV19 and TRBJ2-2; no definite D call. The CDR3 totals 10 residues. Germline V gene lookup returns CDR1 LNHDA and CDR2 SQIVND (reference sequence). Trimming took 10 bases from V and 7 from J, leaving 7 bases between them.

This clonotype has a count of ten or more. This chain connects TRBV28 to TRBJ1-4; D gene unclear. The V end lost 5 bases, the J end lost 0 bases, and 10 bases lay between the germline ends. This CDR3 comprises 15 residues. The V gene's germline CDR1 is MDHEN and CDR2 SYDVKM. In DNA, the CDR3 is TGTGCCAGCAGTCCGGCGGGCACAACTAATGAAAAACTGTTTTTT. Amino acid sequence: CASSPAGTTNEKLFF.

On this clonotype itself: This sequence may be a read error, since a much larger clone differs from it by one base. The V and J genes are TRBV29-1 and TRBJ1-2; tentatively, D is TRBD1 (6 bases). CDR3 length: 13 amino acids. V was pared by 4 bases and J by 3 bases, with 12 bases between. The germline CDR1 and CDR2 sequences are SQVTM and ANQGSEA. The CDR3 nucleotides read TGCAGCGTTGCGCAGGGGAACGACTATGGCTACACCTTC. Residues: CSVAQGNDYGYTF.

The CDR3 here is CASRGQTNYGYTF. CDR3 DNA sequence: TGTGCCAGTAGAGGACAGACGAACTATGGCTACACCTTC. The rearrangement joins TRBV19 to TRBJ1-2; D possibly corresponds to TRBD1 (6 bases). This CDR3 contains 13 residues. Deletions cut 6 bases from V and 2 bases from J, with 10 bases between. The germline V gene encodes CDR1 LNHDA and CDR2 SQIVND (reference sequence).

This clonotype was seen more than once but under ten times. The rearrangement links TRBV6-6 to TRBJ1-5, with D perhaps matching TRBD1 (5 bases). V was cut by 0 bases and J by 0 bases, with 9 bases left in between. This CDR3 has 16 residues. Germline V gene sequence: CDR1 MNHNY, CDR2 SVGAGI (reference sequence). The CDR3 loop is CASSYSIQDSNQPQHF. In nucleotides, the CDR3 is TGTGCCAGCAGTTACTCGATACAGGATAGCAATCAGCCCCAGCATTTT.

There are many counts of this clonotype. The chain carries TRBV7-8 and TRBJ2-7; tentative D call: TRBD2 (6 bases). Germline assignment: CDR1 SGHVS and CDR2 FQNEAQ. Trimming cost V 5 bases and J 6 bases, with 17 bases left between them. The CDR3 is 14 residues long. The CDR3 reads CASSKSLTAGEQYF. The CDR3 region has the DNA TGTGCCAGCAGCAAATCCTTGACAGCGGGCGAGCAGTACTTC.

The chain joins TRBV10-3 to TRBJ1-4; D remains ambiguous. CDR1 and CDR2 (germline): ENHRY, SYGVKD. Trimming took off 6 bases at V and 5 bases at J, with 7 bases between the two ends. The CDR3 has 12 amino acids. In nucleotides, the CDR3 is TGTGCCATCAGCCGTCGAAATGAAAAACTGTTTTTT. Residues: CAISRRNEKLFF.

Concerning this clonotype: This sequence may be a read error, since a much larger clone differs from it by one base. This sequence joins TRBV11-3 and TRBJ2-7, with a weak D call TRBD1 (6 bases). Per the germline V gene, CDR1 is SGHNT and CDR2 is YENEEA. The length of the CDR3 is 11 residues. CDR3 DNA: TGTACCAGCAGTCAAGGGGGCGAGCAGTACTTC. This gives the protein CTSSQGGEQYF.

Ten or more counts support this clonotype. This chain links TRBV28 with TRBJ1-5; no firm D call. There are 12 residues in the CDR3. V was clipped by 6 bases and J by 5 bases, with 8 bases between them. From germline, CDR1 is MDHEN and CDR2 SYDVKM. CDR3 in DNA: TGTGCCAGCAGCTTCCGCTATCAGCCCCAGCATTTT. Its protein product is CASSFRYQPQHF.

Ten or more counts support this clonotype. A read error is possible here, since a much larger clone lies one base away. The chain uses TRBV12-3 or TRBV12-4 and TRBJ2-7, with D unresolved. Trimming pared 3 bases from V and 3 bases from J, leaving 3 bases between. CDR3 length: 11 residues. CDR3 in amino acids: CASSFFYEQYF. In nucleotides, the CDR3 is TGTGCCAGCAGTTTCTTCTACGAGCAGTACTTC.

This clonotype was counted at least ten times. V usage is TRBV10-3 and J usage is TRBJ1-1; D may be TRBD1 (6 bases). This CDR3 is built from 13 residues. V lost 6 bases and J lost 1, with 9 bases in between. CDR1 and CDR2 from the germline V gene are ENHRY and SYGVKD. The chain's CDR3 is CAISRDTNTEAFF. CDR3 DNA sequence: TGTGCCATCAGCAGGGACACGAACACTGAAGCTTTCTTT.

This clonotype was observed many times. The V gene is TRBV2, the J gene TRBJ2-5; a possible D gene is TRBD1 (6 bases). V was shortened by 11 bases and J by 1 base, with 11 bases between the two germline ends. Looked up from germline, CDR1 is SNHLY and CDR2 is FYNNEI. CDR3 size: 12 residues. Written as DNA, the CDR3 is TGTGCCTCCAGGGGTTTCCAAGAGACCCAGTACTTC. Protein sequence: CASRGFQETQYF. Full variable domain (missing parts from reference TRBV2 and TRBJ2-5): EPEVTQTPSHQVTQMGQEVILRCVPISNHLYFYWYRQILGQKVEFLVSFYNNEISEKSEIFDDQFSVERPDGSNFTLKIRSTKLEDSAMYFCASRGFQETQYFGPGTRLLVL.

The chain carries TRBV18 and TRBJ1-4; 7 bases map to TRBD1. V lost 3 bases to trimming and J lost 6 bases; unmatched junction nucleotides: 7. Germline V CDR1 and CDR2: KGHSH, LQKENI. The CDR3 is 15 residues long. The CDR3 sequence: CASSPNRGMDEKLFF. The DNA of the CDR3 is TGTGCCAGCTCACCTAACAGGGGAATGGATGAAAAACTGTTTTTT.

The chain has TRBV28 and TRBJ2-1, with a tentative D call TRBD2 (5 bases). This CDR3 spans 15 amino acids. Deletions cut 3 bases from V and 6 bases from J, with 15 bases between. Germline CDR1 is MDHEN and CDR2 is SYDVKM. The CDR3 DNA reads TGTGCCAGCAGTTTTACCCTGGGAGCGAGCAATGAGCAGTTCTTC. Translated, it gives CASSFTLGASNEQFF.

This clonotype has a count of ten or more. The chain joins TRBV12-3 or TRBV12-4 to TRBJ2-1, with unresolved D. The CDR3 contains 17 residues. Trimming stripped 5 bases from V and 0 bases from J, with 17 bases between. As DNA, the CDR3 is TGTGCCAGCAGTGACAATATCCTAGATCTCTCCTACAATGAGCAGTTCTTC. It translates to CASSDNILDLSYNEQFF.

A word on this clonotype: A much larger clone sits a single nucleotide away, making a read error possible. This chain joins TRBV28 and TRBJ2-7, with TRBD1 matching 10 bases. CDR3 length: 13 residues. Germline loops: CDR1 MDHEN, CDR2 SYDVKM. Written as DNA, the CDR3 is TGTGCCAGCTTGACAGGGGGCATCTACGAGCAGCACTTC. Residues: CASLTGGIYEQHF. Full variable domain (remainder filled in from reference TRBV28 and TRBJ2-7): DVKVTQSSRYLVKRTGEKVFLECVQDMDHENMFWYRQDPGLGLRLIYFSYDVKMKEKGDIPEGYSVSREKKERFSLILESASTNQTSMYLCASLTGGIYEQHFGPGTRLTVT.

CDR3 nucleotide sequence: TGTGCCAGCTCAGGGACTAGCGGGAGGGTCCCCTACGAGCAGTACTTC. Translated: CASSGTSGRVPYEQYF. The chain uses TRBV28 and TRBJ2-7; 16 bases agree with TRBD2. V gave up 8 bases and J gave up 2 bases; unmatched junction bases: 6. The CDR3 extends over 16 amino acids. Germline V gives CDR1 MDHEN, CDR2 SYDVKM.

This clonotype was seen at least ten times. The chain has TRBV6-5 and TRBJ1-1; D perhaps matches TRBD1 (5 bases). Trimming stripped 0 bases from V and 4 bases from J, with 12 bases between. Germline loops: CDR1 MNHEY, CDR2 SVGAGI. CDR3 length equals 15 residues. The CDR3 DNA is TGTGCCAGCAGTTACTCAGCAGCCGGGGGCACTGAAGCTTTCTTT. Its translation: CASSYSAAGGTEAFF.

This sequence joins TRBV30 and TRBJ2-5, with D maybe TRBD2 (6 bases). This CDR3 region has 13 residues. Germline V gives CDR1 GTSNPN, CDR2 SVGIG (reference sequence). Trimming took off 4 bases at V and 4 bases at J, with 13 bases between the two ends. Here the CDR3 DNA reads TGTGCCTGGACACACGGGAGCGGAGAGACCCAGTACTTC. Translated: CAWTHGSGETQYF.

CDR3 coding DNA: TGCGCCAGCAGCTTGCCCCGAACGTCCCAAGAGACCCAGTACTTC. It is translated as CASSLPRTSQETQYF. The V gene is TRBV5-1, the J gene TRBJ2-5; D call uncertain. The ends were cut back, 1 base at V and 1 base at J, with 11 bases in the middle. Looked up from germline, CDR1 is SGHRS and CDR2 is YFSETQ. The CDR3 has 15 amino acids. The complete variable domain, with remaining parts taken from reference TRBV5-1 and TRBJ2-5, reads KAGVTQTPRYLIKTRGQQVTLSCSPISGHRSVSWYQQTPGQGLQFLFEYFSETQRNKGNFPGRFSGRQFSNSRSEMNVSTLELGDSALYLCASSLPRTSQETQYFGPGTRLLVL.

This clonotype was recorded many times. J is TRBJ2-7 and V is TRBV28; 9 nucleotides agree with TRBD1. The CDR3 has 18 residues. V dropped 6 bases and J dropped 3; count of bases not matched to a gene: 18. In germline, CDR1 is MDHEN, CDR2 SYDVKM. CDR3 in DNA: TGTGCCAGCAGCCTCCAACGGATAGGGACAGGGCCAAGCTACGAGCAGTACTTC. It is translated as CASSLQRIGTGPSYEQYF.

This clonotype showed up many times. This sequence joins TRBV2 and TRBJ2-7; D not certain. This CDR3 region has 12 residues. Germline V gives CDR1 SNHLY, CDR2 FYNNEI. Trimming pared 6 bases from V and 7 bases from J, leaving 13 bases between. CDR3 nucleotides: TGTGCCAGCAGGCCCGTTCGAGTTGAGCAGTACTTC. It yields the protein CASRPVRVEQYF.

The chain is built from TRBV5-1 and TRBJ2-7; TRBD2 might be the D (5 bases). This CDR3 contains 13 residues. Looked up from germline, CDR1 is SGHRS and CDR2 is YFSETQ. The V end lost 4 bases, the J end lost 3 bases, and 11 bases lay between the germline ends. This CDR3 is CASSRGPRYEQYF. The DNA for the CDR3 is TGCGCCAGCAGCCGGGGTCCACGCTACGAGCAGTACTTC.

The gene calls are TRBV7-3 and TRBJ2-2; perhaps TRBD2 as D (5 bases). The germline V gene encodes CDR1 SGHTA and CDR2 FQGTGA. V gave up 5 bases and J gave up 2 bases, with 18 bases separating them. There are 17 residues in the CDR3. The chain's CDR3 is CASSQDSFLSNTGELFF. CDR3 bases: TGTGCCAGCAGCCAGGACTCGTTCCTCTCTAACACCGGGGAGCTGTTTTTT.

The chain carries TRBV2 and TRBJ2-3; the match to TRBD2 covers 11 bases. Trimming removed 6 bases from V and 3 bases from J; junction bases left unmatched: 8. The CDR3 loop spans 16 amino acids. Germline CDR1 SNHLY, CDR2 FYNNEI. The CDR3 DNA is TGTGCCAGCAGATTCTCTTTAGCGGGAGGGACAGATACGCAGTATTTT. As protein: CASRFSLAGGTDTQYF.

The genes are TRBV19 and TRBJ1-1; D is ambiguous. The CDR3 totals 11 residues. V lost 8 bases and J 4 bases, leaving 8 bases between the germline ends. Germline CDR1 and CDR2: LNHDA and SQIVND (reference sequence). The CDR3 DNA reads TGTGCCAGTCTTGGAAGCACTGAAGCTTTCTTT. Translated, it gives CASLGSTEAFF.

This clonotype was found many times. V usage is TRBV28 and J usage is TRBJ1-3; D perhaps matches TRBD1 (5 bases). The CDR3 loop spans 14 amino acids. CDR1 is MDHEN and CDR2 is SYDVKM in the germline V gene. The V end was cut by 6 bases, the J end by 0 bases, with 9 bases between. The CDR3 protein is CASRHRSSGNTIYF. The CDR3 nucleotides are TGTGCCAGCAGACACAGGTCCTCTGGAAACACCATATATTTT.

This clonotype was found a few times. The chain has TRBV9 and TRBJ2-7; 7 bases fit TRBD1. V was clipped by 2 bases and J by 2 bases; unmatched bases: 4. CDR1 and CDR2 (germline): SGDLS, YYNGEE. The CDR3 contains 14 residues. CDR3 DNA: TGTGCCAGCAGCGTCGAGGGGGCTACCTACGAGCAGTACTTC. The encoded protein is CASSVEGATYEQYF.